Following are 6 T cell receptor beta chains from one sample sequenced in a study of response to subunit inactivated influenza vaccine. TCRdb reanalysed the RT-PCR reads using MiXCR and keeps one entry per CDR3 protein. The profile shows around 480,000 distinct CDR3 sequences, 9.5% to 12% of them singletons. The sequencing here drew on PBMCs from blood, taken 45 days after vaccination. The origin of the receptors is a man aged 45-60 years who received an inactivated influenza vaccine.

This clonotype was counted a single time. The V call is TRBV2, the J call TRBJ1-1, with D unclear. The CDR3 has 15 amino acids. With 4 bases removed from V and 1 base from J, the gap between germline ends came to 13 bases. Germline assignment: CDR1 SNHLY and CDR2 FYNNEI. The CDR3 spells CASSGYRLPNTEAFF. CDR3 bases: TGTGCCAGCAGTGGATATCGCCTTCCGAACACTGAAGCTTTCTTT. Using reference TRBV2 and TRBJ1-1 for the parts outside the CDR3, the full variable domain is EPEVTQTPSHQVTQMGQEVILRCVPISNHLYFYWYRQILGQKVEFLVSFYNNEISEKSEIFDDQFSVERPDGSNFTLKIRSTKLEDSAMYFCASSGYRLPNTEAFFGQGTRLTVV.

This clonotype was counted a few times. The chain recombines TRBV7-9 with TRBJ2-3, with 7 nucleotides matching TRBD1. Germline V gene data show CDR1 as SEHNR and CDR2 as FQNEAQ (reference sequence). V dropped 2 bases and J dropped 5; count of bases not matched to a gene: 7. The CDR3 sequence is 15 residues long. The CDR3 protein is CASSLNDRARDTQYF. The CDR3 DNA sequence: TGTGCCAGCAGCTTAAATGACAGGGCTAGAGATACGCAGTATTTT.

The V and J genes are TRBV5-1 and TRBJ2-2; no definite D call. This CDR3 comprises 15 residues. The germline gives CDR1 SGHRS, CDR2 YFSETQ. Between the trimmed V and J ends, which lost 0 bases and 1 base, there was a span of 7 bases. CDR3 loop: CASSLGMGNTGELFF. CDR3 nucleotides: TGCGCCAGCAGCTTGGGGATGGGGAACACCGGGGAGCTGTTTTTT.

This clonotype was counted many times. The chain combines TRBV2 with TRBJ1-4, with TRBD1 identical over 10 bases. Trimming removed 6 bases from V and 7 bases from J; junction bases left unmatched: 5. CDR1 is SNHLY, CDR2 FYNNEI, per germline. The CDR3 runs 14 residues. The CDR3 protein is CASRPGQGVEKLFF. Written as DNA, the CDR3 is TGTGCCAGCAGACCCGGACAGGGGGTTGAAAAACTGTTTTTT.

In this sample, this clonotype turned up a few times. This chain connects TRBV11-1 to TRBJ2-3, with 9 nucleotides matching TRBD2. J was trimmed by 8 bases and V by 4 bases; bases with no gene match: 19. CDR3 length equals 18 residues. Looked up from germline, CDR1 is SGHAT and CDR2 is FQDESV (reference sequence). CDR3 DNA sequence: TGTGCCAGCAGCTCTATCCAAGGAGGTAGCGGGAGAGGTGGTACGCAGTATTTT. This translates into CASSSIQGGSGRGGTQYF.

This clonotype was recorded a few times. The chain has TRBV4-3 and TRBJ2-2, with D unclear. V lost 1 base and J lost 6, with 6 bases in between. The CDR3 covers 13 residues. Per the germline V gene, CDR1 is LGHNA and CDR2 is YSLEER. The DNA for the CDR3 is TGCGCCAGCAGCCAAGGGACGGCCGGGGAGCTGTTTTTT. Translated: CASSQGTAGELFF.